This T cell receptor beta chain is drawn from a study of blood T cell repertoires in COVID-19. The method was immunoSEQ multiplex PCR; TCRdb's version includes in-frame clones alone and lacks a portion of them. The sample has over 90,000 clones; roughly 85% are singletons. CDR1 and CDR2 from the germline V gene are SGHRS and YFSETQ. This CDR3 comprises 15 residues. V lost 3 bases and J lost 1, with 11 bases in between. V usage is TRBV5-1 and J usage is TRBJ2-1; D gene ambiguous. This sequence was found in a man aged 45-65 years with active COVID-19. Input material: peripheral blood. The CDR3 is CASSSDGDSYNEQFF. In DNA, the CDR3 is TGCGCCAGCAGCTCTGATGGAGATTCCTACAATGAGCAGTTCTTC. Full variable domain (missing parts from reference TRBV5-1 and TRBJ2-1): KAGVTQTPRYLIKTRGQQVTLSCSPISGHRSVSWYQQTPGQGLQFLFEYFSETQRNKGNFPGRFSGRQFSNSRSEMNVSTLELGDSALYLCASSSDGDSYNEQFFGPGTRLTVL.